What follows are 5 T cell receptor beta chains derived from one specimen sequenced in a study of response to subunit inactivated influenza vaccine. TCRdb called the RT-PCR reads again in MiXCR, with one record for every CDR3 protein. The sample lists approximately 680,000 distinct CDR3 sequences, roughly 14% occurring once. Source: PBMCs from blood, taken 12 days after vaccination. The source of these receptors is a man between 45 and 60 years old who received an inactivated influenza vaccine.

This clonotype was recorded at least ten times. J is TRBJ2-3 and V is TRBV4-2; weak D call: TRBD2 (6 bases). CDR3 size: 19 residues. Germline V gene lookup returns CDR1 LGHNA and CDR2 YNFKEQ. V lost 5 bases, J lost 2 bases, and 26 bases lay in between. CDR3 sequence reads: CASSAGLGGSGSSTDTQYF. CDR3 bases: TGTGCCAGCAGCGCGGGCTTGGGGGGTTCAGGGAGCTCCACAGATACGCAGTATTTT.

This clonotype was seen a few times. The V and J genes are TRBV5-6 and TRBJ2-1; D is uncertain. Per the germline V gene, CDR1 is SGHDT and CDR2 is YYEEEE. Trimming took 0 bases from V and 9 from J, leaving 10 bases between them. CDR3 size: 13 residues. The CDR3: CASSLGTGPEQFF. The CDR3 coding sequence is TGTGCCAGCAGCTTGGGGACGGGCCCTGAGCAGTTCTTC.

This clonotype showed up many times. The chain is built from TRBV27 and TRBJ1-4; no clear D. The germline V gene encodes CDR1 MNHEY and CDR2 SMNVEV (reference sequence). V was trimmed by 3 bases and J by 8 bases, leaving 10 bases between them. The CDR3 consists of 13 residues. The CDR3 loop is CASSLRGLEKLFF. DNA of the CDR3: TGTGCCAGCAGTTTGAGAGGACTAGAAAAACTGTTTTTT.

In its sample, this clonotype was seen many times. The rearrangement uses TRBV29-1 and TRBJ1-2; TRBD1 matches at 7 bases. This CDR3 has 13 amino acids. In germline, CDR1 is SQVTM, CDR2 ANQGSEA. V lost 3 bases and J lost 4; bases outside the gene matches: 5. The CDR3 DNA reads as TGCAGCGTTGAGTTACAGGGGACCTATGGCTACACCTTC. It encodes CSVELQGTYGYTF. The variable domain in full, completed from reference TRBV29-1 and TRBJ1-2, reads SAVISQKPSRDICQRGTSLTIQCQVDSQVTMMFWYRQQPGQSLTLIATANQGSEATYESGFVIDKFPISRPNLTFSTLTVSNMSPEDSSIYLCSVELQGTYGYTFGSGTRLTVV.

V usage is TRBV5-1 and J usage is TRBJ1-4, with D perhaps TRBD1 (6 bases). This CDR3 is built from 14 residues. V was clipped by 5 bases and J by 12 bases, with 20 bases between them. The germline gives CDR1 SGHRS, CDR2 YFSETQ. CDR3 in DNA: TGCGCCAGCAGGCAGGACAGTTCGCGTGAGGAACTGTTTTTT. Residues: CASRQDSSREELFF.